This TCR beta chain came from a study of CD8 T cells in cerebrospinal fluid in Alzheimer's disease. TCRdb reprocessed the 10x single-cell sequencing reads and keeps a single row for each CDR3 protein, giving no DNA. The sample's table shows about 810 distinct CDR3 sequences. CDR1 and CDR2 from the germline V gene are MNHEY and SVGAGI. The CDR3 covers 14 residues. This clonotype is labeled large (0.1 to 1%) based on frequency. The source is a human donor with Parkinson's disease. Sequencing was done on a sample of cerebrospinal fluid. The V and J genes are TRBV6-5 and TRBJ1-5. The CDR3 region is CASSSWEGNQPQHF.